The clone carrying this TCR beta chain showed up many times. These data are taken from a study of Graves' ophthalmopathy and Graves' hyperthyroidism. Using RNA transcripts, the TCR beta CDR3 regions were amplified. The authors performed first-round RT-PCR with HTBI primers and then a second-round multiplex PCR. One entry per CDR3 protein, called by TCRdb with MiXCR from the multiplex PCR reads. This sample has about 380,000 distinct CDR3 sequences, with 15% found just once. Germline CDR1 reads MGHRA; CDR2 reads YSYEKL. CDR3 length equals 13 residues. Trimming stripped 4 bases from V and 3 bases from J, with 9 bases between.

V and J are TRBV4-1 and TRBJ2-5; no clear D. This receptor was identified in a woman between 18 and 29 years old with stable Graves' hyperthyroidism. The source material was peripheral blood. CDR3 in amino acids: CASSRWQKETQYF. As DNA, the CDR3 is TGCGCCAGCAGCCGATGGCAGAAAGAGACCCAGTACTTC.